This T cell receptor (beta chain) was profiled in a study of cytotoxic CD8 clonotypes in ibrutinib-treated CLL. A 1 in 200,000 to 1 in 1 million T cell depth was the sequencing target. The repertoire was sequenced with immunoSEQ multiplex PCR; TCRdb's copy has only in-frame clones and lacks some. The repertoire has 140,000 to 150,000 clones, 76% of them found once; the top ten carry 5.1%. Germline CDR1 SEHNR, CDR2 FQNEAQ (reference sequence). Trimming shortened V by 5 bases and J by 3 bases, and 14 bases separated the two germline ends. The CDR3 runs 14 residues. The chain couples TRBV7-9 to TRBJ2-7, with D possibly TRBD2 on 6 matching bases. This specimen consisted of PBMCs, obtained after 24 months of ibrutinib treatment. This TCR was recovered from a human donor with chronic lymphocytic leukemia. The chain's CDR3 is CASSPRLGGYEQYF. CDR3 bases: TGTGCCAGCAGCCCCCGTCTGGGGGGCTACGAGCAGTACTTC.